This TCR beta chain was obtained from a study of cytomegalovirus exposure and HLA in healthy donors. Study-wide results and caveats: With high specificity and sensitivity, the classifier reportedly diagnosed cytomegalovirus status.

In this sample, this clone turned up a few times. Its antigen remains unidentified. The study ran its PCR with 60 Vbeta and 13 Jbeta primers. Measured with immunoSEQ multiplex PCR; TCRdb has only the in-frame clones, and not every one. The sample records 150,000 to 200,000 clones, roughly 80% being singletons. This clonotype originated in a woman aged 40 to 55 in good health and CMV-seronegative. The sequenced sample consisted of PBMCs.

The CDR3 DNA reads TGTGCCAGCAGTTCACCCGGGACAGGGGGTTCACCCCTCCACTTT. It codes for CASSSPGTGGSPLHF. The gene calls are TRBV6-5 and TRBJ1-6, with 11 positions matching TRBD1. CDR1 and CDR2 from the germline V gene are MNHEY and SVGAGI. The CDR3 runs to 15 residues. The J segment lost 9 bases and the V segment lost 4 bases, leaving 5 bases of the junction unmatched.